This record covers a single T cell receptor beta chain. The data were taken from a study of T cells in Graves' hyperthyroidism and ophthalmopathy. TCR beta CDR3 regions were amplified from RNA. The study used the HTBI primer set for a first-round RT-PCR of the TCR CDR3. TCRdb used MiXCR to reprocess the multiplex PCR reads, holding one entry per CDR3 protein. The top ten clones hold 73% of a sample with about 400,000 distinct CDR3 sequences, 20% to 25% of them seen once. This TCR came from a man between 45 and 60 years old with Graves' hyperthyroidism. The specimen was blood.

Here the CDR3 reads CASTSQGKGGYTF. In nucleotides, the CDR3 is TGTGCCAGCACCTCCCAGGGGAAAGGTGGCTACACCTTC. The rearrangement links TRBV6-1 to TRBJ1-2; D might be TRBD1 (6 bases). This CDR3 has 13 residues. Germline values: CDR1 MNHNS, CDR2 SASEGT. The V end was cut by 7 bases, the J end by 7 bases, with 16 bases between.